Listed below are T cell receptor beta chains from one sample, sequenced in a study of T cell changes during pregnancy in multiple sclerosis. Data came from immunoSEQ multiplex PCR; TCRdb stores just in-frame clones and leaves some out. Of almost 20,000 clones in the sample, about 88% were seen once. The source material was CD8+ T cells from peripheral blood mononuclear cells, sampled in the third trimester of pregnancy. These receptors all come from a female donor in good health, enrolled as a control in a pregnancy study. CDR3s include the opening cysteine and the closing phenylalanine or tryptophan. A D gene is named only where the DNA matches it firmly. Expanded clones are given a class, and other clones once, few, many or no size at all.

j_gene,abundance,d_gene,v_gene,CDR3aa,CDR3nt
TRBJ2-1,.,.,TRBV7-9,CASSWRTDNEQFF,TGTGCCAGCAGCTGGCGGACAGACAATGAGCAGTTCTTC
TRBJ2-3,.,TRBD1,TRBV29-1,CSAGQGEDTQYF,TGCAGCGCCGGACAGGGGGAAGATACGCAGTATTTT
TRBJ2-5,.,.,TRBV14,CASSRVPRAETQYF,TGTGCCAGCAGTCGAGTACCCAGGGCAGAGACCCAGTACTTC
TRBJ1-1,.,.,TRBV5-1,CASSLTGITEAFF,TGCGCCAGCAGCTTAACAGGGATCACTGAAGCTTTCTTT
TRBJ2-3,.,TRBD2,TRBV6-5,CASAPAGGPGDTQYF,TGTGCCAGCGCCCCGGCGGGAGGCCCTGGAGATACGCAGTATTTT
TRBJ2-7,.,.,TRBV7-2,CASRHPNSGGEQYF,TGTGCCAGCAGACATCCGAATTCTGGGGGGGAGCAGTACTTC
TRBJ2-7,.,.,TRBV5-4,CASSRRDEQYF,TGTGCCAGCAGCCGTCGGGACGAGCAGTACTTC
TRBJ2-1,.,.,TRBV7-8,CASSGDWGHEQFF,TGTGCCAGCAGCGGGGATTGGGGGCATGAGCAGTTCTTC
TRBJ2-7,.,TRBD1,TRBV4-1,CASSQDLNPGQGNYEQYF,TGCGCCAGCAGCCAAGACCTAAACCCGGGACAGGGAAACTACGAGCAGTACTTC
TRBJ1-5,.,.,TRBV27,CASSHMGRNQPQHF,TGTGCCAGCAGCCACATGGGCCGTAATCAGCCCCAGCATTTT
TRBJ2-7,few,.,TRBV5-6,CASSLVGDGGGQYF,TGTGCCAGCAGCTTGGTTGGGGATGGGGGAGGGCAGTACTTC
TRBJ1-5,.,TRBD1,TRBV4-3,CASSQDHRGPNQPQHF,TGCGCCAGCAGCCAAGACCACAGGGGCCCCAATCAGCCCCAGCATTTT
TRBJ1-6,.,.,TRBV28,CASSHTVSYNSPLHF,TGTGCCAGCAGTCATACAGTCTCCTATAATTCACCCCTCCACTTT
TRBJ2-1,.,TRBD2,TRBV4-3,CASSQELGGSLNEQFF,TGCGCCAGCAGCCAAGAATTGGGCGGGAGTTTGAATGAGCAGTTCTTC
TRBJ2-7,.,TRBD2,TRBV9,CASNEGEGSYEQYF,TGTGCCAGCAATGAAGGGGAGGGTTCCTACGAGCAGTACTTC
TRBJ1-2,.,TRBD1,TRBV6-5,CASSHGQGIGGYTF,TGTGCCAGCAGTCACGGACAGGGAATTGGGGGCTACACCTTC
TRBJ2-3,.,TRBD2,TRBV7-9,CASSYSGGSTDTQYF,TGTGCCAGCAGCTATAGCGGGGGAAGCACAGATACGCAGTATTTT
TRBJ2-7,once,.,TRBV30,CAWSPSYEQYF,TGTGCCTGGAGTCCGTCCTACGAGCAGTACTTC
TRBJ1-5,.,TRBD1,TRBV28,CASGQGEWDQPQHF,TGTGCCAGCGGTCAGGGGGAGTGGGATCAGCCCCAGCATTTT
TRBJ2-1,.,TRBD2,TRBV7-3,CASSFSYTSGDDNEQFF,TGTGCCAGCAGCTTCTCTTATACTAGCGGGGATGACAATGAGCAGTTCTTC
TRBJ1-2,.,TRBD1,TRBV7-9,CASSQGANYGYTF,TGTGCCAGCAGCCAGGGGGCGAACTATGGCTACACCTTC
TRBJ2-1,.,.,TRBV6-6,CASSYSASDNEQFF,TGTGCCAGCAGTTATAGCGCGTCCGACAATGAGCAGTTCTTC
TRBJ2-7,.,TRBD1,TRBV13,CASSLWAGGPEQYF,TGTGCCAGCAGCTTATGGGCAGGGGGACCCGAGCAGTACTTC
TRBJ2-5,.,.,TRBV19,CATQSGQETQYF,TGTGCCACCCAGAGCGGGCAAGAGACCCAGTACTTC
TRBJ2-1,.,TRBD2,TRBV4-2,CASSQPVGGAGDINEQFF,TGTGCCAGCAGCCAACCGGTCGGGGGGGCGGGGGACATCAATGAGCAGTTCTTC
TRBJ2-1,.,.,TRBV7-9,CASSLFVGSSYNEQFF,TGTGCCAGCAGCTTATTCGTGGGGAGCTCCTACAATGAGCAGTTCTTC
TRBJ1-2,.,.,TRBV9,CASSARGGDLGRSYGYTF,TGTGCCAGCAGCGCCCGGGGGGGAGATCTGGGACGGAGCTATGGCTACACCTTC
TRBJ2-1,.,TRBD2,TRBV9,CASSATSGGYAEQFF,TGTGCCAGCAGCGCAACTAGCGGGGGCTATGCAGAGCAGTTCTTC
TRBJ1-2,.,.,TRBV27,CASSYGLGSYGYTF,TGTGCCAGCAGCTATGGGTTGGGGAGCTATGGCTACACCTTC
TRBJ2-7,.,.,TRBV27,CASPSRCYEQYF,TGTGCCAGCCCTAGTAGGTGTTACGAGCAGTACTTC
TRBJ2-7,.,TRBD2,TRBV10-3,CATHRTSGRFDEQYF,TGTGCCACCCACCGGACTAGCGGGAGATTCGACGAGCAGTACTTC
TRBJ2-1,.,TRBD2,TRBV27,CASSFGQRGEGEQFF,TGTGCCAGCAGTTTTGGCCAGCGGGGCGAGGGTGAGCAGTTCTTC
TRBJ1-2,.,TRBD1,TRBV27,CASSLSGGLVYGYTF,TGTGCCAGCAGTTTATCAGGGGGCTTGGTCTATGGCTACACCTTC
TRBJ2-5,.,.,TRBV5-1,CASSPGLGETQYF,TGCGCCAGCAGCCCGGGACTCGGGGAGACCCAGTACTTC
TRBJ2-1,.,.,TRBV15,CATSRENSPDEQFF,TGTGCCACCAGCAGAGAGAATAGTCCCGATGAGCAGTTCTTC
TRBJ2-1,.,.,TRBV4-3,CASSQDRFSGNEQFF,TGCGCCAGCAGCCAAGATAGGTTTTCAGGGAATGAGCAGTTCTTC
TRBJ1-1,.,.,TRBV7-6,CASSLNPPNTEAFF,TGTGCCAGCAGCTTAAATCCTCCGAACACTGAAGCTTTCTTT
TRBJ2-7,.,TRBD1,TRBV4-1,CASSLGQRFYEQYF,TGCGCCAGCAGCTTGGGACAGCGATTCTACGAGCAGTACTTC
TRBJ1-3,.,.,TRBV30,CAWSFWETIGNTIYF,TGTGCCTGGAGTTTTTGGGAGACTATTGGAAACACCATATATTTT
TRBJ1-1,.,.,TRBV7-6,CASSGGDSSGPEAFF,TGTGCCAGCAGCGGCGGGGACTCTTCAGGACCTGAAGCTTTCTTT
TRBJ2-1,.,.,TRBV2,CASSEPRDSRNNEQFF,TGTGCCAGCAGTGAACCCCGGGACTCCCGCAACAATGAGCAGTTCTTC
TRBJ2-1,.,.,TRBV9,CASSAGGAVYNEQFF,TGTGCCAGCAGCGCTGGGGGGGCAGTATACAATGAGCAGTTCTTC
TRBJ1-4,.,.,TRBV11-2,CASSFGQLLSNEKLFF,TGTGCCAGCAGCTTCGGACAATTGTTGAGTAATGAAAAACTGTTTTTT
TRBJ2-1,few,.,TRBV27,CASSYTKRVGLSEQFF,TGTGCCAGCAGTTATACCAAGCGGGTGGGGTTGAGTGAGCAGTTCTTC
TRBJ2-3,once,.,TRBV27,CASNPGSADTQYF,TGTGCCAGCAATCCAGGGTCGGCAGATACGCAGTATTTT
TRBJ2-5,.,.,TRBV7-9,CASSTSPSGETQYF,TGTGCCAGCAGCACCAGTCCCTCCGGGGAGACCCAGTACTTC
TRBJ2-2,.,TRBD1,TRBV6-5,CASSYSTGPGELFF,TGTGCCAGCAGTTACTCGACAGGGCCCGGGGAGCTGTTTTTT
TRBJ1-4,.,TRBD1,TRBV7-9,CASSRLGQGNEKLFF,TGTGCCAGCAGCCGGCTAGGACAGGGGAATGAAAAACTGTTTTTT
TRBJ2-3,.,TRBD2,TRBV9,CASSVDLAGWADTQYF,TGTGCCAGCAGCGTAGATCTAGCGGGATGGGCAGATACGCAGTATTTT
TRBJ2-7,.,.,TRBV5-6,CASRFGGSYEQYF,TGTGCCAGCAGGTTCGGGGGCTCCTACGAGCAGTACTTC
TRBJ2-2,.,TRBD2,TRBV4-3,CASSQDAGVGTGELFF,TGCGCCAGCAGCCAAGACGCGGGAGTTGGCACCGGGGAGCTGTTTTTT
TRBJ1-3,.,.,TRBV7-2,CASNILDKPSGNTIYF,TGTGCCAGCAACATTCTGGACAAGCCCTCTGGAAACACCATATATTTT
TRBJ1-5,few,TRBD1,TRBV30,CAWSEGTGGNQPQHF,TGTGCCTGGAGTGAGGGGACAGGCGGGAATCAGCCCCAGCATTTT
TRBJ2-5,once,.,TRBV7-9,CASKRRSGQETQYF,TGTGCCAGCAAGAGGCGGTCGGGGCAAGAGACCCAGTACTTC
TRBJ2-3,.,TRBD1,TRBV6-4,CASSDSQGATDTQYF,TGTGCCAGCAGTGACTCACAGGGGGCCACAGATACGCAGTATTTT
TRBJ2-7,.,TRBD2,TRBV11-2,CASSLGSGGVHSYEQYF,TGTGCCAGCAGCTTAGGTAGCGGGGGTGTCCATTCCTACGAGCAGTACTTC
TRBJ1-5,.,TRBD1,TRBV9,CASSVGTGDAQPQHF,TGTGCCAGCAGCGTTGGGACAGGGGATGCTCAGCCCCAGCATTTT
TRBJ1-5,.,.,TRBV2,CASSGPSGQPQHF,TGTGCCAGCAGTGGTCCCTCGGGTCAGCCCCAGCATTTT
TRBJ2-7,.,TRBD2,TRBV4-2,CASSQFSSVAGVYEQYF,TGTGCCAGCAGCCAGTTTTCCTCCGTAGCGGGAGTTTACGAGCAGTACTTC
TRBJ1-5,.,.,TRBV4-3,CASSQDAGRYQPQHF,TGCGCCAGCAGCCAAGACGCAGGGAGGTATCAGCCCCAGCATTTT